A selection of T cell receptor beta chains follows, all from one sample in a study of radiation and T cells in renal cell carcinoma. Clones were read by immunoSEQ multiplex PCR, and TCRdb kept only the in-frame ones, dropping some. The data show approximately 170,000 clones, with about 88% seen just once and 10% to 12% held by the top ten. Source: blood, taken from a patient whose treatment included radiotherapy and nephrectomy. All receptors come from a woman aged 45-59 years with renal cell carcinoma. CDR3s include the opening cysteine and the closing phenylalanine or tryptophan. A D gene is named only where the DNA matches it firmly. The size of a clone is reported for some rows only, either as once, few or many, or as a class for expanded clones.

clone size,J gene,V gene,D gene,CDR3 protein,CDR3 DNA
.,TRBJ2-7,TRBV5-1,TRBD2,CASSVGTSLNEQYF,TGCGCCAGCAGTGTGGGGACTAGTTTAAACGAGCAGTACTTC
.,TRBJ2-1,TRBV18,TRBD2,CASSPREAGGPYNEQFF,TGTGCCAGCTCACCACGTGAAGCGGGGGGCCCCTACAATGAGCAGTTCTTC
.,TRBJ1-2,TRBV10-3,.,CATRVSEGYTF,TGTGCCACCAGGGTCTCGGAGGGCTACACCTTC
.,TRBJ2-7,TRBV7-2,.,CASSRIVGRSPADLYF,TGTGCCAGCAGTCGAATAGTGGGGCGTAGCCCAGCTGATCTGTACTTC
.,TRBJ1-1,TRBV9,TRBD1,CASSALGTGLDTEAFF,TGTGCCAGCAGCGCCCTTGGGACAGGGTTAGACACTGAAGCTTTCTTT
.,TRBJ2-3,TRBV5-1,TRBD2,CASTESGGTDTQYF,TGCGCCAGCACCGAAAGCGGGGGCACAGATACGCAGTATTTT
few,TRBJ1-1,TRBV30,.,CAWSEASTKSFF,TGTGCCTGGAGTGAGGCCAGCACTAAGTCTTTCTTT
once,TRBJ2-2,TRBV6-6,.,CASSYGTGELFF,TGTGCCAGCAGTTACGGGACCGGGGAGCTGTTTTTT
.,TRBJ1-1,TRBV2,TRBD1,CASKQGIMNTEAFF,TGTGCCAGCAAACAGGGGATTATGAACACTGAAGCTTTCTTT
once,TRBJ2-2,TRBV5-6,.,CASSLRLSGMGGELFF,TGTGCCAGCAGCTTGCGCCTTTCTGGGATGGGCGGGGAGCTGTTTTTT
few,TRBJ2-1,TRBV6-5,TRBD1,CASSSGQSPSEQFF,TGTGCCAGCAGTTCGGGACAGAGTCCTTCTGAGCAGTTCTTC
.,TRBJ1-2,TRBV16,.,CASSQYEENSGGYGYTF,TGTGCCAGCAGCCAATATGAGGAAAACTCTGGGGGATATGGCTACACCTTC
once,TRBJ2-1,TRBV5-4,.,CASSLPTGEQFF,TGTGCCAGCAGCTTGCCCACGGGGGAGCAGTTCTTC
.,TRBJ2-3,TRBV9,TRBD2,CASSVAPGGASDTQYF,TGTGCCAGCAGCGTAGCTCCCGGGGGGGCCTCAGATACGCAGTATTTT
.,TRBJ2-1,TRBV7-7,.,CASSLDLGSLPNEQFF,TGTGCTAGCAGCTTAGATCTCGGGTCTTTGCCGAATGAGCAGTTCTTC
few,TRBJ1-2,TRBV19,.,CASSPVGYTF,TGTGCCAGTAGCCCCGTCGGCTACACCTTC
.,TRBJ2-2,TRBV19,.,CASSIRGNTGELFF,TGTGCCAGTAGTATCAGGGGAAACACCGGGGAGCTGTTTTTT
.,TRBJ1-4,TRBV2,TRBD1,CASSGDRGFVKLFF,TGTGCCAGCAGTGGGGACAGGGGGTTCGTAAAACTGTTTTTT
.,TRBJ2-7,TRBV4-2,TRBD1,CASSPRKQGAPYEQYF,TGTGCCAGCAGCCCACGGAAACAGGGGGCACCCTACGAGCAGTACTTC
.,TRBJ1-1,TRBV5-4,.,CASSLFQRNTEAFF,TGTGCCAGCAGCTTGTTTCAAAGGAACACTGAAGCTTTCTTT
once,TRBJ2-5,TRBV5-1,.,CASSLGGSETQYF,TGCGCCAGCAGCCTAGGGGGGTCAGAGACCCAGTACTTC
.,TRBJ2-6,TRBV14,.,CASSQGIILTF,TGTGCCAGCAGCCAAGGGATAATCTTGACTTTC
once,TRBJ1-5,TRBV11-2,TRBD1,CASSLQGADQPQHF,TGTGCCAGCAGCTTACAGGGGGCGGATCAGCCCCAGCATTTT
.,TRBJ2-2,TRBV6-6,.,CASSYPPGAAGELFF,TGTGCCAGCAGTTACCCCCCGGGGGCAGCCGGGGAGCTGTTTTTT
.,TRBJ1-2,TRBV10-3,.,CAISESPRTGYTF,TGTGCCATCAGTGAGTCTCCAAGGACCGGCTACACCTTC
.,TRBJ1-3,TRBV7-9,TRBD1,CASSLGDRAGNTIYF,TGTGCCAGCAGCTTAGGGGACAGAGCTGGAAACACCATATATTTT
once,TRBJ1-2,TRBV6-1,.,CASRGIQGIGYGYTF,TGTGCCAGCAGAGGAATTCAGGGAATCGGCTATGGCTACACCTTC
once,TRBJ1-4,TRBV6-1,.,CASSENEKLFF,TGTGCCAGCAGTGAGAATGAAAAACTGTTTTTT
.,TRBJ2-5,TRBV11-2,TRBD1,CASSQGGRGKETQYF,TGTGCCAGCAGCCAAGGGGGCAGAGGGAAAGAGACCCAGTACTTC
.,TRBJ2-7,TRBV5-1,.,CASSLELPQLEQYF,TGCGCCAGCAGCTTGGAACTCCCGCAGCTCGAGCAGTACTTC
.,TRBJ2-7,TRBV18,.,CASTLATRADEQYF,TGTGCCAGCACTCTCGCCACCAGGGCGGACGAGCAGTACTTC
few,TRBJ1-5,TRBV30,TRBD1,CAWSFPGQFNQPQHF,TGTGCCTGGAGTTTCCCGGGACAGTTCAATCAGCCCCAGCATTTT
.,TRBJ2-1,TRBV4-1,TRBD2,CASSRTSGGSYNEQFF,TGCGCCAGCAGCCGGACTAGCGGGGGTTCCTACAATGAGCAGTTCTTC
.,TRBJ1-2,TRBV4-3,.,CASSQDRGDSDYGYTF,TGCGCCAGCAGCCAAGACAGGGGCGATTCGGACTATGGCTACACCTTC
.,TRBJ1-1,TRBV7-2,TRBD1,CASSLDRGGTEAFF,TGTGCCAGCAGCCTAGACAGGGGCGGGACTGAAGCTTTCTTT
.,TRBJ2-3,TRBV5-4,TRBD2,CASSLDRGGTDTQYF,TGTGCCAGCAGCTTGGATCGGGGGGGCACAGATACGCAGTATTTT
.,TRBJ2-3,TRBV7-7,.,CASSLGGTVHTQYF,TGTGCTAGCAGCTTAGGCGGGACAGTTCATACGCAGTATTTT
.,TRBJ1-4,TRBV7-9,.,CASSLGQINEKLFF,TGTGCCAGCAGCTTAGGGCAGATTAATGAAAAACTGTTTTTT
.,TRBJ2-2,TRBV5-1,.,CASSLGQGGDTGELFF,TGCGCCAGCAGCTTGGGACAGGGAGGTGACACCGGGGAGCTGTTTTTT
.,TRBJ2-7,TRBV7-9,.,CASSLSTGPYEQYF,TGTGCCAGCAGCTTAAGTACAGGACCCTACGAGCAGTACTTC
.,TRBJ1-4,TRBV7-9,TRBD1,CASSTSTGGRFEKLFF,TGTGCCAGCAGCACTTCCACAGGGGGCCGTTTTGAAAAACTGTTTTTT
.,TRBJ1-2,TRBV30,.,CAWSPRTSHYTF,TGTGCCTGGAGTCCGAGGACCTCGCACTACACCTTC
.,TRBJ2-2,TRBV19,TRBD2,CASSGTSTTGELFF,TGTGCCAGTAGTGGGACTAGCACCACCGGGGAGCTGTTTTTT
.,TRBJ1-3,TRBV30,TRBD1,CAWSGIKQGISGNTIYF,TGTGCCTGGAGCGGGATTAAACAGGGGATCTCTGGAAACACCATATATTTT
.,TRBJ1-5,TRBV19,TRBD1,CASSPPTRQGADDQPQHF,TGTGCCAGTAGTCCGCCTACCCGACAGGGGGCTGATGATCAGCCCCAGCATTTT
.,TRBJ1-2,TRBV2,TRBD1,CASSDRVRDGYTF,TGTGCCAGCAGCGACAGGGTTCGAGATGGCTACACCTTC
.,TRBJ2-3,TRBV6-6,.,CASRETGGDTQYF,TGTGCCAGCAGGGAGACGGGTGGAGATACGCAGTATTTT
.,TRBJ2-1,TRBV7-6,.,CASSPEVPPTYNEQFF,TGTGCCAGCAGCCCGGAAGTTCCCCCGACCTACAATGAGCAGTTCTTC
.,TRBJ1-1,TRBV10-3,TRBD1,CAIRKTGGTEAFF,TGTGCCATCAGGAAGACAGGGGGCACTGAAGCTTTCTTT
few,TRBJ1-6,TRBV4-2,.,CASSQDRVNSPLHF,TGTGCCAGCAGCCAAGACAGAGTAAATTCACCCCTCCACTTT
.,TRBJ1-1,TRBV6-5,.,CASKPTGMNTEAFF,TGTGCCAGCAAACCGACAGGAATGAACACTGAAGCTTTCTTT
.,TRBJ2-7,TRBV7-2,TRBD2,CASSFSGGSYEQYF,TGTGCCAGCAGCTTTAGCGGGGGGTCGTACGAGCAGTACTTC
.,TRBJ1-2,TRBV6-5,.,CASSYDGRGYTF,TGTGCCAGCAGTTACGACGGACGTGGCTACACCTTC
few,TRBJ1-1,TRBV29-1,.,CSVAGSNTEAFF,TGCAGCGTCGCCGGGTCGAACACTGAAGCTTTCTTT
once,TRBJ1-4,TRBV10-3,.,CAISEGKVPGELFF,TGTGCCATCAGTGAGGGAAAGGTCCCCGGAGAACTGTTTTTT
.,TRBJ1-1,TRBV5-1,.,CASSLNIGDTEAFF,TGCGCCAGCAGCTTGAATATCGGAGACACTGAAGCTTTCTTT
.,TRBJ2-7,TRBV14,.,CASSQEGSLSSYEQYF,TGTGCCAGCAGCCAAGAGGGGTCGTTGAGCTCCTACGAGCAGTACTTC
once,TRBJ2-6,TRBV14,.,CASSQGETGANVLTF,TGTGCCAGCAGCCAAGGAGAGACTGGGGCCAACGTCCTGACTTTC
.,TRBJ1-6,TRBV6-5,.,CASRAGLAPLHF,TGTGCCAGCAGGGCAGGGTTGGCACCCCTCCACTTT